These T cell receptor beta chains were read from a single sample in a study of CD8 T cells in Susac syndrome. MiXCR, run by TCRdb on the immunoSEQ multiplex PCR reads, gives a single entry per CDR3 protein. In the table there are 150,000 or so distinct CDR3 sequences, around 90% of which are singletons. The sequenced sample consisted of CD4+ T cells from PBMCs. The receptors shown here come from a human donor in good health. Both conserved end residues are part of each CDR3.

V gene	J gene	CDR3 protein
TRBV5-6	TRBJ1-5	CASTSRGREVGQPQHF
TRBV29-1	TRBJ2-7	CSVVDYLSYEQYF
TRBV18	TRBJ2-5	CASSPGFGETQYF
TRBV5-1	TRBJ2-7	CASSLAAGWDYEQYF
TRBV20-1	TRBJ2-3	CSARSRVTDTQYF
TRBV10-1	TRBJ1-5	CASSEAGVQPQHF
TRBV10-3	TRBJ1-1	CAISESTQGGTEAFF
TRBV7-9	TRBJ1-2	CASSLSGLLYGYTF
TRBV5-1	TRBJ2-7	CASSLDGRRPYEQYF
TRBV6-2/TRBV6-3	TRBJ2-7	CASRVGTGGSYEQYF
TRBV4-3	TRBJ2-1	CASSYSSGGALDEQFF
TRBV3-1	TRBJ1-5	CASSQDRVRNQPQHF
TRBV19	TRBJ2-5	CASTKRQGSGQETQYF
TRBV20-1	TRBJ1-5	CSAGDRGFRQPQHF
TRBV20-1	TRBJ2-5	CSAAPGFEHTQETQYF
TRBV12-3/TRBV12-4	TRBJ1-5	CASSPRWGGGNQPQHF
TRBV19	TRBJ2-2	CASTRPRPGTTGELFF
TRBV24-1	TRBJ2-3	CATFFRQGTDTQYF
TRBV7-9	TRBJ1-1	CASSWDQGGSEAFF
TRBV20-1	TRBJ1-1	CSAPLAGANTEAFF
TRBV7-9	TRBJ2-6	CASSPPGPRSSGANVLTF
TRBV5-1	TRBJ1-2	CASSLWDRDGYTF
TRBV20-1	TRBJ1-1	CSAFTDPINTEAFF
TRBV25-1	TRBJ2-1	CASSELSSGGAYNEQFF
TRBV11-3	TRBJ2-1	CASSLQSTLNYNEQFF
TRBV2	TRBJ1-2	CASSFEGSYGYTF
TRBV9	TRBJ2-6	CASSVGVPGANVLTF
TRBV2	TRBJ2-3	CASRAPGFVSTDTQYF
TRBV7-9	TRBJ2-5	CASSFTGGQETQYF
TRBV20-1	TRBJ2-5	CSAYRAQRGIQETQYF